The 16 T cell receptor beta chains reported below all come from one sample, sequenced in a study of read filtering for tumor transcriptome and immune sequencing. From 400 to 450 ng of RNA, a library with molecular barcoded alpha/delta and beta/gamma adaptors was made. TCRdb reanalysed the reads using MiXCR and keeps one entry per CDR3 protein. The sample has roughly 27,000 distinct CDR3 sequences, about 15% seen once. The sequenced sample was a population of CD138-negative cells sorted from bone marrow. The receptor set was obtained from a donor aged 40 or older with multiple myeloma.

This clonotype appeared many times. The chain carries TRBV11-2 and TRBJ2-5; D not certain. The V end was cut by 5 bases, the J end by 2 bases, with 15 bases between. The CDR3 is 15 residues long. The germline V gene has CDR1 SGHAT and CDR2 FQNNGV. CDR3 DNA: TGTGCCAGCAGCCCCTTCGGGTATTTACAAGAGACCCAGTACTTC. The encoded protein is CASSPFGYLQETQYF.

This clonotype was recorded many times. This sequence joins TRBV6-1 and TRBJ1-1; D gene unclear. Germline V lookup: CDR1 MNHNS, CDR2 SASEGT. V lost 7 bases to trimming and J lost 2 bases, with 5 bases between them. The CDR3 has 11 residues. The CDR3 nucleotides read TGTGCCAGCACTCCAAACACTGAAGCTTTCTTT. It is translated as CASTPNTEAFF.

This clonotype was seen at least ten times. The rearrangement links TRBV24-1 to TRBJ2-7; 7 positions agree with TRBD1. The J segment lost 3 bases and the V segment lost 5 bases, leaving 3 bases of the junction unmatched. In germline, CDR1 is KGHDR, CDR2 SFDVKD. The CDR3 contains 13 residues. This chain's CDR3 is CATSVAGGYEQYF. In DNA, the CDR3 is TGTGCCACCAGTGTAGCAGGGGGCTACGAGCAGTACTTC.

Ten or more counts support this clonotype. The V and J genes are TRBV19 and TRBJ2-5, with TRBD2 as a possible D gene (5 bases). Germline V gene sequence: CDR1 LNHDA, CDR2 SQIVND (reference sequence). With 5 bases removed from V and 2 bases from J, the gap between germline ends came to 9 bases. CDR3 length equals 13 residues. The CDR3 is CASSSQRQETQYF. The DNA for the CDR3 is TGTGCCAGTAGTTCCCAGCGGCAAGAGACCCAGTACTTC.

As for this clonotype: Being one base from a much bigger clone, this may be a read error. The CDR3 does not close with the conserved phenylalanine or tryptophan, likely indicating a read error. This chain joins TRBV29-1 and TRBJ2-4; D unclear. The CDR3 contains 11 residues. Germline CDR1 and CDR2: SQVTM and ANQGSEA. Between the trimmed V and J ends, which lost 4 bases and 5 bases, there was a span of 6 bases. The CDR3 DNA follows: TGCAGCGTTGTTTTCCAAAACATTCAGTACATC. This sequence encodes CSVVFQNIQYI.

With respect to this clonotype: This may be a read error, as it is one base from a much larger clone. This chain joins TRBV20-1 and TRBJ2-1; 8 bases fit TRBD1. The CDR3 contains 15 residues. Germline V CDR1 and CDR2: DFQATT, SNEGSKA (reference sequence). The CDR3 loop is CSATTGASSYNEPFF. The CDR3 coding sequence is TGCAGTGCTACGACAGGGGCTAGCTCCTACAATGAGCCGTTCTTC.

This clonotype was observed at least ten times. This chain connects TRBV7-9 to TRBJ2-3; no clear D gene. Germline lookup yields CDR1 SEHNR and CDR2 FQNEAQ (reference sequence). The CDR3 has 11 amino acids. V lost 5 bases to trimming and J lost 5 bases, with 5 bases between them. The CDR3 bases are TGTGCCAGCAGCAGAGGAGATACGCAGTATTTT. Protein: CASSRGDTQYF.

This clonotype was seen at least ten times. The chain uses TRBV6-2 or TRBV6-3 and TRBJ1-1; D remains ambiguous. From germline, CDR1 is MNHEY and CDR2 SVGEGT. The CDR3 covers 13 residues. V lost 0 bases to trimming and J lost 5 bases, with 7 bases between them. CDR3 nucleotides: TGTGCCAGCAGTTACTCACGTGGGACTGAAGCTTTCTTT. Translation: CASSYSRGTEAFF.

The table lists this clonotype with many counts. The chain employs TRBV28 and TRBJ2-1; D not resolved. This CDR3 is 16 amino acids long. Germline V gives CDR1 MDHEN, CDR2 SYDVKM. Trimming pared 6 bases from V and 0 bases from J, leaving 15 bases between. CDR3 region: CASSPRLHSSYNEQFF. The CDR3 DNA sequence: TGTGCCAGCAGCCCTAGACTCCATAGCTCCTACAATGAGCAGTTCTTC.

This clonotype was seen many times. J is TRBJ2-3 and V is TRBV18, with TRBD1 matching 7 bases. The V gene's germline CDR1 is KGHSH and CDR2 LQKENI. This CDR3 is 14 amino acids long. Trimming removed 0 bases from V and 3 bases from J; junction bases left unmatched: 0. This CDR3 is CASSPPDRTDTQYF. The CDR3 DNA sequence: TGTGCCAGCTCACCACCGGACAGGACAGATACGCAGTATTTT.

This clonotype was found many times. V is TRBV7-2 and J is TRBJ2-7; no reliable D call. Germline V gene lookup returns CDR1 SGHTA and CDR2 FQGNSA. The CDR3 runs to 15 residues. The ends were cut back, 0 bases at V and 0 bases at J, with 9 bases in the middle. The CDR3: CASSLAGSTSYEQYF. The CDR3 DNA reads TGTGCCAGCAGCTTAGCGGGCAGCACCTCCTACGAGCAGTACTTC.

This clonotype came up many times. The CDR3 here is CAWNRGSGANVLTF. In DNA form, the CDR3 reads TGTGCCTGGAATAGGGGCTCTGGGGCCAACGTCCTGACTTTC. This chain uses TRBV30 with TRBJ2-6, with TRBD1 as a possible D gene (5 bases). CDR3 size: 14 residues. CDR1 and CDR2 from the germline V gene are GTSNPN and SVGIG (reference sequence). Trimming pared 4 bases from V and 0 bases from J, leaving 7 bases between.

This clonotype has a count of ten or more. The chain combines TRBV20-1 with TRBJ2-3, with 10 bases matching TRBD2. CDR3 size: 14 residues. Trimming at V came to 5 bases and at J to 2 bases, leaving 4 bases not matched to a gene. Germline V gene data show CDR1 as DFQATT and CDR2 as SNEGSKA (reference sequence). CDR3 coding DNA: TGCAGTGCTCAACTAGCGGGGATCACAGATACGCAGTATTTT. As protein: CSAQLAGITDTQYF.

This clonotype showed up many times. V and J are TRBV2 and TRBJ1-1, with D perhaps matching TRBD1 (6 bases). CDR1 SNHLY and CDR2 FYNNEI come from the germline V gene. The ends were cut back, 6 bases at V and 1 base at J, with 12 bases in the middle. The CDR3 is 14 residues long. The CDR3 region is CASSPTGGNTEAFF. Here the CDR3 DNA reads TGTGCCAGCAGCCCGACAGGAGGGAACACTGAAGCTTTCTTT.

This clonotype was detected many times. The V call is TRBV20-1, the J call TRBJ2-2; 8 bases fit TRBD1. This CDR3 spans 14 amino acids. Per germline, CDR1 DFQATT and CDR2 SNEGSKA (reference sequence). The V and J ends lost 5 bases and 3 bases, in that order; junction bases with no gene match: 5. In DNA, the CDR3 is TGCAGTGCTCGACGGACAGGGCACACCGGGGAGCTGTTTTTT. As protein: CSARRTGHTGELFF.

Comment on this clonotype: This sequence may be a read error, since a much larger clone differs from it by one base. The genes are TRBV5-1 and TRBJ1-5; D perhaps matches TRBD1 (6 bases). The CDR3 covers 15 residues. Germline CDR1 SGHRS, CDR2 YFSETQ. Here the CDR3 DNA reads TGCGCCAGCAGCTTGGTGGGGGCTTACAATCATCCCCAGCATTTT. Protein: CASSLVGAYNHPQHF.